Reported below is one TCR beta chain. These data belong to a study of blood T cell repertoires in COVID-19. V lost 5 bases and J 6 bases, leaving 14 bases between the germline ends. Germline CDR1 SGHTA, CDR2 FQGTGA. The CDR3 is made up of 14 amino acids. Method: immunoSEQ multiplex PCR; TCRdb's copy keeps in-frame clones and lacks some. The sample includes approximately 170,000 clones, over 70% of them seen just once. The J gene is TRBJ2-1, the V gene TRBV7-3; D may be TRBD2 (5 bases). This TCR derives from a woman between 45 and 60 years old in a cohort exposed to, infected with or recovered from COVID-19 (not recorded which). Sequenced input: PBMCs or T cells enriched from blood (not recorded which). CDR3 coding DNA: TGTGCCAGCAGCCCGCCGGGGAAGGGCAATGAGCAGTTCTTC. It specifies CASSPPGKGNEQFF.